This T cell receptor (beta chain) is drawn from a study of CD8+CD57+ T cells in acquired aplastic anemia. General study results and limits: The study identified around 28 CD8+ CDR3 sequences shared by patients and controls. Patients did not significantly differ from controls in CD8+ Simpson's diversity.

Only patients with CD8+CD57+ cell expansion on flow cytometry were chosen for sequencing. Severe acquired aplastic anemia was present in all patients. The table lists this clonotype with many counts. Its antigen is not known. It was genomic DNA that served as the template for profiling TCR beta VDJ and CDR3. One entry per CDR3 protein, called by TCRdb with MiXCR from the reads. There are about 160,000 distinct CDR3 sequences in the sample; roughly 50% occur only once, and roughly 3.2% lies in the top ten. With V trimmed by 5 bases and J by 3 bases, 9 bases remained unmatched. CDR3 length equals 15 residues. CDR1 SGHTA and CDR2 FQGNSA come from the germline V gene.

The TCR originated in a human donor with aplastic anemia. Sequencing was done on a sample of sorted CD4+, CD8+, or CD8+CD57+ T cells (not recorded which) from PBMCs. The chain recombines TRBV7-2 with TRBJ2-5; 7 bases line up with TRBD1. The CDR3 nucleotides read TGTGCCAGCAGCACCCGACAGGGTAGGGAAGAGACCCAGTACTTC. Its protein is CASSTRQGREETQYF.